This is a list of T cell receptor beta chains from one sample in a study of blood T cell repertoires in COVID-19. Sequencing used immunoSEQ multiplex PCR; TCRdb keeps in-frame clones, though not all of them. The table lists a few hundred thousand clones, 70% to 90% of them singletons. Sequencing was done on a sample of PBMCs or T cells enriched from blood (not recorded which). The receptors here all came from a man aged 30 to 45 who had recovered from COVID-19. The CDR3 runs from the conserved cysteine through the conserved F or W. The D gene is left open where the match is weak. Clone size, where shown, is once, few, many, or a class for clones that have expanded.

CDR3 protein	CDR3 DNA	clone size	V gene	J gene	D gene
CASSLQTGTAYEQYF	TGTGCCAGCAGTTTACAGACCGGGACAGCCTACGAGCAGTACTTC	few	TRBV6-5	TRBJ2-7	TRBD1
CASSSSGQGANYGYTF	TGTGCCAGCAGCTCCTCGGGACAGGGAGCTAACTATGGCTACACCTTC	once	TRBV7-8	TRBJ1-2	TRBD1
CASSSGTDNYGYTF	TGTGCCAGCAGCTCCGGGACAGATAACTATGGCTACACCTTC	NA	TRBV5-5	TRBJ1-2	TRBD1
CASSPVPSAGELFF	TGTGCCAGCTCCCCGGTCCCGAGCGCCGGGGAGCTGTTTTTT	NA	TRBV18	TRBJ2-2	NA
CASSGTGAAEAFF	TGCGCCAGCAGCGGAACAGGGGCGGCTGAAGCTTTCTTT	NA	TRBV5-1	TRBJ1-1	TRBD1
CAISDPTEGSTDTQYF	TGTGCCATCAGTGATCCGACTGAGGGTAGCACAGATACGCAGTATTTT	NA	TRBV10-3	TRBJ2-3	NA
CASSRTGGAGNTIYF	TGTGCCAGCAGTCGAACAGGGGGCGCCGGAAACACCATATATTTT	NA	TRBV27	TRBJ1-3	TRBD1
CASSLSGQDYNSPLHF	TGCGCCAGCAGCTTGTCCGGACAGGATTATAATTCACCCCTCCACTTT	NA	TRBV5-1	TRBJ1-6	TRBD1
CASQRFSGNTIYF	TGTGCCAGCCAGAGGTTTTCTGGAAACACCATATATTTT	NA	TRBV19	TRBJ1-3	NA
CASSFSEETQYF	TGTGCCAGCAGTTTTTCTGAGGAGACCCAGTACTTC	NA	TRBV12-3/TRBV12-4	TRBJ2-5	NA
CAWGTGQGYTF	TGTGCCTGGGGGACAGGGCAAGGCTACACCTTC	NA	TRBV30	TRBJ1-2	TRBD1
CATSDSTGIGYTF	TGTGCCACCAGTGATTCGACAGGGATTGGCTACACCTTC	NA	TRBV24-1	TRBJ1-2	TRBD1
CASRGTGGPYEQYF	TGTGCCAGCAGGGGGACAGGGGGACCCTACGAGCAGTACTTC	NA	TRBV5-4	TRBJ2-7	TRBD1
CASSREPFVAGGRGGELFF	TGTGCCAGCAGCCGAGAACCCTTCGTTGCGGGGGGGCGTGGCGGGGAGCTGTTTTTT	NA	TRBV3-1/TRBV3-2	TRBJ2-2	TRBD2
CASSPESGGPSDEQYF	TGTGCCAGCAGCCCAGAATCCGGGGGACCGAGTGACGAGCAGTACTTC	NA	TRBV3-1/TRBV3-2	TRBJ2-7	NA
CASSAATGVGAPLHF	TGTGCCAGCAGTGCCGCGACAGGGGTGGGGGCACCCCTCCACTTT	NA	TRBV25-1	TRBJ1-6	TRBD1
CAVRTWEGKPIHEQYF	TGTGCCGTACGTACCTGGGAGGGGAAGCCTATCCACGAGCAGTACTTC	NA	TRBV30	TRBJ2-7	TRBD2
CASSLAPGGSILYEQYF	TGTGCCAGCAGCTTGGCGCCGGGGGGTTCGATCCTCTACGAGCAGTACTTC	once	TRBV5-4	TRBJ2-7	TRBD2
CASSLEAGRAEAFF	TGTGCCAGCAGCTTGGAGGCAGGGAGGGCTGAAGCTTTCTTT	NA	TRBV5-7	TRBJ1-1	NA
CASSLTQGDTQYF	TGTGCCAGCAGCTTAACCCAGGGGGATACGCAGTATTTT	NA	TRBV7-3	TRBJ2-3	NA
CASSDGTANTEAFF	TGTGCCAGCAGTGATGGGACAGCGAACACTGAAGCTTTCTTT	NA	TRBV6-1	TRBJ1-1	TRBD1
CASSLAGINEKLFF	TGCGCCAGCAGCTTGGCGGGAATTAATGAAAAACTGTTTTTT	NA	TRBV5-1	TRBJ1-4	NA
CASSKVEPETQYF	TGTGCCAGCAGCAAAGTGGAGCCAGAGACCCAGTACTTC	NA	TRBV21-1	TRBJ2-5	NA
CASSNHGAGLAKNIQYF	TGTGCCAGCAGCAACCACGGGGCGGGGTTAGCCAAAAACATTCAGTACTTC	NA	TRBV7-2	TRBJ2-4	NA
CASRAGDDNEQFF	TGTGCCAGCAGGGCAGGGGACGACAATGAGCAGTTCTTC	once	TRBV2	TRBJ2-1	NA
CASSLAGGPNNEQFF	TGTGCCAGCAGTTTAGCGGGGGGGCCGAACAATGAGCAGTTCTTC	NA	TRBV6-5	TRBJ2-1	TRBD2
CASSMSQGEDTQYF	TGTGCCAGTAGTATGTCGCAGGGCGAAGATACGCAGTATTTT	NA	TRBV19	TRBJ2-3	NA
CASSLMPLAGNEQYF	TGTGCCAGCAGCTTAATGCCGCTAGCGGGGAACGAGCAGTACTTC	once	TRBV7-9	TRBJ2-7	TRBD2
CASSSGRSTDTQYF	TGCGCCAGCAGCTCAGGGAGGAGCACAGATACGCAGTATTTT	once	TRBV5-1	TRBJ2-3	NA
CASSQVGVRGSTEAFF	TGTGCCAGCAGCCAAGTTGGGGTGAGGGGGAGCACTGAAGCTTTCTTT	NA	TRBV4-2	TRBJ1-1	NA
CASTAGGYNSPLHF	TGTGCCAGTACCGCAGGGGGCTATAATTCACCCCTCCACTTT	NA	TRBV19	TRBJ1-6	TRBD1
CASSPGGVATEAFF	TGTGCCAGCAGCCCAGGGGGCGTCGCCACTGAAGCTTTCTTT	NA	TRBV6-4	TRBJ1-1	TRBD1
CASLFNKNTEAFF	TGTGCCAGTCTCTTTAACAAGAACACTGAAGCTTTCTTT	NA	TRBV6-5	TRBJ1-1	NA
CASSLGGNVAFF	TGTGCCAGCAGCTTGGGGGGGAATGTAGCTTTCTTT	few	TRBV7-9	TRBJ1-1	NA
CASSWAIIDEQYF	TGTGCCAGTAGTTGGGCCATTATAGACGAGCAGTACTTC	NA	TRBV19	TRBJ2-7	NA
CASSQEVQSSEQYF	TGCGCCAGCAGCCAAGAGGTGCAGTCGTCGGAGCAGTACTTC	NA	TRBV4-3	TRBJ2-7	NA
CASSLQGSGELFF	TGCGCCAGCAGCTTACAGGGGTCCGGGGAGCTGTTTTTT	NA	TRBV5-1	TRBJ2-2	TRBD1
CASSLVGTGGQETQYF	TGTGCCAGCAGCTTGGTTGGTACAGGGGGACAAGAGACCCAGTACTTC	NA	TRBV5-4	TRBJ2-5	TRBD1
CASTDGGSYEQYF	TGTGCCAGCACCGATGGCGGGTCCTACGAGCAGTACTTC	NA	TRBV5-5	TRBJ2-7	NA
CASSAGIRGPTDTQYF	TGTGCCAGCAGTGCGGGGATCCGAGGCCCTACAGATACGCAGTATTTT	NA	TRBV2	TRBJ2-3	NA
CAWSVPGYGYTF	TGTGCCTGGAGTGTCCCCGGGTATGGCTACACCTTC	NA	TRBV30	TRBJ1-2	NA
CASSEGEVRHGYTF	TGTGCCAGCAGTGAAGGAGAGGTTAGGCATGGCTACACCTTC	NA	TRBV2	TRBJ1-2	NA
CASSFQGTYEQYF	TGTGCCAGCAGTTTTCAGGGAACCTACGAGCAGTACTTC	few	TRBV27	TRBJ2-7	NA
CASSLGSGGTDTQYF	TGCGCCAGCAGCTTGGGGAGCGGGGGCACAGATACGCAGTATTTT	few	TRBV5-1	TRBJ2-3	TRBD2
CASSQPAGSTNTGELFF	TGTGCTAGCAGCCAGCCGGCAGGAAGTACGAACACCGGGGAGCTGTTTTTT	NA	TRBV7-7	TRBJ2-2	NA
CASQRSTDTQYF	TGTGCCAGCCAACGGAGCACAGATACGCAGTATTTT	NA	TRBV2	TRBJ2-3	NA